These 20 T cell receptor beta chains came from one sample sequenced in a study of blood T cell repertoires in COVID-19. This table comes from immunoSEQ multiplex PCR, and its TCRdb copy is limited to in-frame clones, with some not included. The sample gives tens of thousands of clones, about nine tenths of which show up once; roughly 2.3% is in the top ten. The sequencing input was peripheral blood. Receptors originate from a man aged 50-60 years with acute or convalescent COVID-19.

The J gene is TRBJ1-1, the V gene TRBV7-9; a possible D gene is TRBD1 (5 bases). Deletions cut 5 bases from V and 7 bases from J, with 17 bases between. Germline V lookup: CDR1 SEHNR, CDR2 FQNEAQ (reference sequence). The CDR3 has 14 amino acids. The CDR3 DNA reads TGTGCCAGCAGCCCCCACGGCGGGACCTATGAAGCTTTCTTT. This translates into CASSPHGGTYEAFF.

The chain has TRBV28 and TRBJ1-2; a possible D gene is TRBD1 (5 bases). Germline-derived CDR1 and CDR2 are MDHEN and SYDVKM. The CDR3 loop spans 16 amino acids. V lost 11 bases, J lost 4 bases, and 26 bases lay in between. CDR3 sequence (DNA): TGTGCCGCCGGCGGGGCGGACCGAGGGTCGATCTATGGCTACACCTTC. Translation gives CAAGGADRGSIYGYTF.

The chain couples TRBV12-3 or TRBV12-4 to TRBJ2-7; a possible D gene is TRBD2 (5 bases). V was cut by 8 bases and J by 10 bases, with 18 bases left in between. This CDR3 is 12 amino acids long. The CDR3 DNA follows: TGTGCCAGCCATAAACGGGATGGGTCTCAGTACTTC. Its protein is CASHKRDGSQYF.

CDR3 nucleotides: TGCGCCAGCAGCCAAGATCCCGAGGGTGAAAAACTGTTTTTT. Amino acids: CASSQDPEGEKLFF. The chain is built from TRBV4-3 and TRBJ1-4; the D is unclear. Germline-derived CDR1 and CDR2 are LGHNA and YSLEER. V was trimmed by 0 bases and J by 7 bases, leaving 9 bases between them. The CDR3 length is 14 residues.

The chain uses TRBV19 and TRBJ1-1; TRBD1 might be the D (6 bases). Germline V CDR1 and CDR2: LNHDA, SQIVND (reference sequence). With 5 bases removed from V and 1 base from J, the gap between germline ends came to 20 bases. The CDR3 loop spans 17 amino acids. This chain's CDR3 is CASSGEGGGIRNTEAFF. Here the CDR3 DNA reads TGTGCCAGTAGTGGCGAGGGGGGGGGCATACGGAACACTGAAGCTTTCTTT.

This rearrangement joins TRBV13 to TRBJ1-2; 8 nucleotides align to TRBD1. The CDR3 has 15 amino acids. The ends lost 5 bases at V and 7 bases at J; junction bases unmatched: 12. Germline V gives CDR1 PRHDT, CDR2 FYEKMQ (reference sequence). CDR3 protein: CASSPRTGRGGGYTF. The CDR3 DNA reads as TGTGCCAGCAGCCCCCGGACAGGGAGGGGTGGTGGCTACACCTTC.

The chain uses TRBV7-8 and TRBJ2-6, with D uncertain. CDR1 and CDR2 from the germline V gene are SGHVS and FQNEAQ. CDR3 length equals 16 residues. V dropped 1 base and J dropped 0 bases, with 7 bases sitting between them. CDR3 DNA sequence: TGTGCCAGCAGCTTAGGACGGAGCTCTGGGGCCAACGTCCTGACTTTC. This translates into CASSLGRSSGANVLTF.

This clone was seen only once. The chain joins TRBV10-2 to TRBJ2-3; D is possibly TRBD2 (6 bases). V dropped 7 bases and J dropped 2 bases, with 10 bases sitting between them. This CDR3 contains 13 residues. The germline gives CDR1 WSHSY, CDR2 SAAADI. The DNA for the CDR3 is TGCGCCAGCATGGAGGGATCCACAGATACGCAGTATTTT. Translation gives CASMEGSTDTQYF.

V gene TRBV12-5 combines with J gene TRBJ1-4; 9 bases are shared with TRBD1. V shed 5 bases, J shed 5 bases, and the junction held 9 bases outside the gene matches. Looked up from germline, CDR1 is LGHNT and CDR2 is FRNRAP. There are 16 residues in the CDR3. The chain's CDR3 is CASGQGTGYWNEKLFF. The CDR3 region has the DNA TGTGCTAGTGGTCAAGGGACAGGGTATTGGAATGAAAAACTGTTTTTT.

V and J are TRBV4-3 and TRBJ2-5, with 7 bases matching TRBD2. This CDR3 contains 17 residues. Germline trimming cut 2 bases from V and 0 bases from J; bases unmatched to any gene: 9. Germline values: CDR1 LGHNA, CDR2 YSLEER. CDR3 in DNA: TGCGCCAGCAGCCAAAGTCCGTCGGGGGGATACCAAGAGACCCAGTACTTC. Protein product: CASSQSPSGGYQETQYF.

The chain combines TRBV28 with TRBJ1-2; 7 bases map to TRBD1. Trimming cost V 6 bases and J 5 bases; bases outside gene matches: 6. The CDR3 has 13 residues. CDR1 is MDHEN, CDR2 SYDVKM, per germline. The DNA for the CDR3 is TGTGCCAGCAGGACAGGGCCTTATTATGGCTACACCTTC. Protein product: CASRTGPYYGYTF.

The chain combines TRBV5-4 with TRBJ2-2; 8 bases fit TRBD1. Germline loops: CDR1 SGHNT, CDR2 YYREEE (reference sequence). J lost 6 bases, V lost 5 bases, and 3 bases had no gene match. This CDR3 has 13 amino acids. CDR3 protein: CASRKQGAGELFF. CDR3 nucleotides: TGTGCCAGCAGAAAACAGGGGGCCGGGGAGCTGTTTTTT.

The chain combines TRBV4-1 with TRBJ2-5; D is undetermined. The CDR3 is made up of 13 amino acids. The V gene's germline CDR1 is MGHRA and CDR2 YSYEKL. Trimming pared 11 bases from V and 2 bases from J, leaving 15 bases between. The chain's CDR3 is CAASILRQETQYF. In DNA, the CDR3 is TGCGCCGCCAGCATATTGCGGCAAGAGACCCAGTACTTC.

The rearrangement links TRBV6-1 to TRBJ1-3; TRBD1 aligns across 7 bases. V shed 7 bases and J 7 bases; nucleotides not matched to a gene: 13. The CDR3 totals 15 residues. Germline CDR1 reads MNHNS; CDR2 reads SASEGT. CDR3 protein: CASNPGQYTTNTIYF. The CDR3 nucleotides are TGTGCCAGCAACCCGGGACAGTACACCACCAACACCATATATTTT.

V and J are TRBV24-1 and TRBJ2-3; maybe TRBD2 (6 bases). The CDR3 is made up of 14 amino acids. Germline CDR1 KGHDR, CDR2 SFDVKD. V gave up 5 bases and J gave up 3 bases, with 11 bases separating them. The CDR3 nucleotides are TGTGCCACCAGTGCGCGGGGAATGACAGATACGCAGTATTTT. This translates into CATSARGMTDTQYF.

J is TRBJ2-1 and V is TRBV9, with TRBD1 as a possible D gene (5 bases). The CDR3 runs to 13 residues. The germline V and J ends were trimmed by 3 bases and 3 bases, with 7 bases remaining between them. Per germline, CDR1 SGDLS and CDR2 YYNGEE. CDR3 residues: CASSAGYYNEQFF. The CDR3 DNA sequence: TGTGCCAGCAGCGCAGGGTACTACAATGAGCAGTTCTTC.

The genes are TRBV10-1 and TRBJ1-1; a possible D gene is TRBD1 (5 bases). Germline CDR1 reads WNHNN; CDR2 reads SYGVQD (reference sequence). Trimming removed 0 bases at V and 5 bases at J, with 13 bases between. This CDR3 contains 15 residues. The CDR3 nucleotides read TGCGCCAGCAGTGAGTCGATTCAGGGAAGAACTGAAGCTTTCTTT. Translating it yields CASSESIQGRTEAFF.

V and J are TRBV5-1 and TRBJ2-3, with 13 positions matching TRBD2. V trimming: 3 bases; J trimming: 0 bases; junction bases outside the gene matches: 7. The CDR3 length is 18 residues. The V gene's germline CDR1 is SGHRS and CDR2 YFSETQ. The CDR3 region is CASSSKLAGGPSTDTQYF. CDR3 nucleotides: TGCGCCAGCAGCTCGAAACTAGCGGGGGGGCCTAGCACAGATACGCAGTATTTT.

The rearrangement joins TRBV6-5 to TRBJ2-1, with 7 bases aligning to TRBD2. The CDR3 contains 15 residues. The V and J ends lost 5 bases and 4 bases, in that order; junction bases with no gene match: 8. Germline-derived CDR1 and CDR2 are MNHEY and SVGAGI. CDR3 region: CASSNLADLYNEQFF. CDR3 bases: TGTGCCAGCAGTAACCTAGCGGACCTATACAATGAGCAGTTCTTC.

The chain couples TRBV6-5 to TRBJ2-5; TRBD2 is a possible D gene (7 bases). The CDR3 spans 16 residues. Trimming stripped 0 bases from V and 1 base from J, with 12 bases between. Germline CDR1 and CDR2: MNHEY and SVGAGI. CDR3 sequence reads: CASSYSGGAVQETQYF. The CDR3 nucleotides are TGTGCCAGCAGTTACTCAGGGGGGGCGGTCCAAGAGACCCAGTACTTC.